Listed below are T cell receptor beta chains from one sample, sequenced in a study of blood T cell repertoires in COVID-19. Libraries were prepared by immunoSEQ multiplex PCR; TCRdb keeps only in-frame clonotypes and omits some of them. The data hold a few hundred thousand clones, with about 90% observed a single time. Sequenced input: peripheral blood. All receptors derive from a man aged 60 to 75 with acute or convalescent COVID-19. Both conserved end residues are part of each CDR3. A D gene is named only where the DNA matches it firmly.

cdr3_aa	cdr3_nt	d_call	v_call	j_call
CAWSVAGGPDTQYF	TGTGCCTGGAGTGTAGCGGGAGGGCCAGATACGCAGTATTTT	TRBD2	TRBV30	TRBJ2-3
CASSAGQGPAKNIQYF	TGTGCCAGCAGCGCGGGACAGGGACCAGCCAAAAACATTCAGTACTTC	TRBD1	TRBV9	TRBJ2-4
CASSPMPTGNSGANVLTF	TGTGCCAGCTCACCCATGCCGACAGGGAACTCTGGGGCCAACGTCCTGACTTTC	TRBD1	TRBV18	TRBJ2-6
CSVGDSLREKLFF	TGCAGCGTTGGGGACAGCCTCAGAGAAAAACTGTTTTTT	TRBD1	TRBV29-1	TRBJ1-4
CASSWSWGTDTQYF	TGTGCCAGCAGCTGGAGCTGGGGCACAGATACGCAGTATTTT	.	TRBV7-2	TRBJ2-3
CASTPGLAGTGELFF	TGTGCCAGTACCCCGGGACTAGCGGGCACCGGGGAGCTGTTTTTT	TRBD2	TRBV19	TRBJ2-2
CASSLRVSYNEQFF	TGTGCCAGCAGTTTGCGAGTCTCCTACAATGAGCAGTTCTTC	.	TRBV27	TRBJ2-1
CASSLRAGSSYNEQFF	TGTGCCAGCAGCTTACGGGCGGGGAGCTCCTACAATGAGCAGTTCTTC	.	TRBV7-2	TRBJ2-1
CASSLSGGKNEKLFF	TGTGCCAGCAGCCTCTCCGGGGGTAAAAATGAAAAACTGTTTTTT	.	TRBV7-3	TRBJ1-4
CATSRSPLWDKAALDTQYF	TGTGCCACCAGCAGAAGCCCGCTTTGGGACAAAGCAGCATTAGATACGCAGTATTTT	.	TRBV15	TRBJ2-3
CASSGLYEKLFF	TGTGCCAGCAGTGGGCTCTATGAAAAACTGTTTTTT	.	TRBV2	TRBJ1-4
CASSPVGDSGANVLTF	TGTGCCAGCAGCCCGGTAGGGGACTCTGGGGCCAACGTCCTGACTTTC	.	TRBV9	TRBJ2-6
CASSQLDSQPQHF	TGCGCCAGCAGCCAGTTGGACAGTCAGCCCCAGCATTTT	.	TRBV4-1	TRBJ1-5